Shown below are 26 T cell receptor beta chains from a single sample sequenced in a study of blood T cell repertoires in COVID-19 (dated by TCRdb to the early 2020s). The library was prepared using the immunoSEQ multiplex PCR assay. Drawn from immuneACCESS, this table holds only the in-frame rearrangements with V and J called that TCRdb kept. Clones are partly lost; checked studies trace under half to an unresolved V gene and leave the rest unexplained. The sample profile shows about 88,000 clones; 90% of them were found once. Of the sample, 1.5% to 2% is held by the ten largest clones. Sequenced input: peripheral blood. All receptors come from a man in his 60s with acute or convalescent COVID-19.

The chain couples TRBV7-3 to TRBJ2-6; tentative D call: TRBD2 (6 bases). V lost 5 bases and J lost 0, with 17 bases in between. The CDR3 sequence is 18 residues long. The germline V gene encodes CDR1 SGHTA and CDR2 FQGTGA. The CDR3 sequence is CASSLVGGGFSGANVLTF. Here the CDR3 DNA reads TGTGCCAGCAGCCTGGTGGGGGGAGGATTCTCTGGGGCCAACGTCCTGACTTTC.

V gene TRBV11-2 combines with J gene TRBJ2-4, with a possible D match to TRBD2 (5 bases). This CDR3 spans 16 amino acids. V lost 6 bases and J lost 8, with 23 bases in between. Germline V gene sequence: CDR1 SGHAT, CDR2 FQNNGV. The CDR3 loop reads CASRFRTGIRGDIQYF. The CDR3 DNA reads TGTGCCAGCAGGTTTAGAACCGGGATTCGAGGCGACATTCAGTACTTC.

This rearrangement joins TRBV6-2 or TRBV6-3 to TRBJ2-1, with TRBD2 identical over 10 bases. After removal of 2 bases from V and 5 bases from J, the junction contained 12 bases not matched to a gene. Per germline, CDR1 MNHEY and CDR2 SVGEGT. The CDR3 contains 18 residues. Here the CDR3 DNA reads TGTGCCAGCAGTTACGGTGGAGCTAGCGGGAGCCAGGACAATGAGCAGTTCTTC. This encodes CASSYGGASGSQDNEQFF.

As DNA, the CDR3 is TGTGCCAGTAGGAAATCTAGTAGCGGGAGGGCGCAGACGCAGTATTTT. Its translation: CASRKSSSGRAQTQYF. The chain couples TRBV7-9 to TRBJ2-3; 11 bases fit TRBD2. This CDR3 comprises 16 residues. V was clipped by 9 bases and J by 9 bases; unmatched bases: 17. Germline V gene sequence: CDR1 SEHNR, CDR2 FQNEAQ (reference sequence).

The rearrangement joins TRBV7-2 to TRBJ2-1, with 8 bases fitting TRBD1. V trimming: 5 bases; J trimming: 9 bases; junction bases outside the gene matches: 6. CDR1 and CDR2 from the germline V gene are SGHTA and FQGNSA. CDR3 length: 13 amino acids. The DNA for the CDR3 is TGTGCCAGCAGCAAAAACAGGGGGGCTGAGCAGTTCTTC. It is translated as CASSKNRGAEQFF.

The chain uses TRBV27 and TRBJ1-6; tentative D call: TRBD1 (6 bases). The V gene lost 2 bases and the J gene lost 9 bases, with 14 bases spanning the gap. The CDR3 spans 15 residues. The germline gives CDR1 MNHEY, CDR2 SMNVEV (reference sequence). For the CDR3, the DNA is TGTGCCAGCAGTTTAGTTGCAGGGGCGACTTCACCCCTCCACTTT. Translation: CASSLVAGATSPLHF.

This clone occurred a few times. The chain links TRBV6-2 or TRBV6-3 to TRBJ1-1; 8 bases agree with TRBD1. Germline V gene lookup returns CDR1 MNHEY and CDR2 SVGEGT. The CDR3 covers 15 residues. J was trimmed by 3 bases and V by 5 bases; bases with no gene match: 8. Here the CDR3 DNA reads TGTGCCAGCAGTACCGGACAGGGACGGGACACTGAAGCTTTCTTT. Its protein product is CASSTGQGRDTEAFF.

V usage is TRBV4-2 and J usage is TRBJ2-6; TRBD1 might be the D (7 bases). The germline gives CDR1 LGHNA, CDR2 YNFKEQ. Trimming cost V 1 base and J 6 bases, with 22 bases left between them. The CDR3 runs to 19 residues. The CDR3 sequence is CASSQVGGQQGGSANVLTF. The DNA of the CDR3 is TGTGCCAGCAGCCAAGTAGGAGGCCAGCAGGGGGGTTCGGCCAACGTCCTGACTTTC.

This clone was observed once. The V call is TRBV28, the J call TRBJ1-5; D is possibly TRBD1 (5 bases). Trimming removed 6 bases from V and 3 bases from J, with 18 bases in between. The CDR3 loop spans 16 amino acids. The germline V gene has CDR1 MDHEN and CDR2 SYDVKM. As DNA, the CDR3 is TGTGCCAGCAGCAAGGGCTGGGGCCTCCCCAATCAGCCCCAGCATTTT. Its protein product is CASSKGWGLPNQPQHF.

The chain joins TRBV6-6 to TRBJ1-3; D is perhaps TRBD1 (5 bases). Trimming took off 5 bases at V and 0 bases at J, with 20 bases between the two ends. The CDR3 runs to 18 residues. In germline, CDR1 is MNHNY, CDR2 SVGAGI (reference sequence). The CDR3 protein is CASSPSGGVPDSGNTIYF. The CDR3 nucleotides are TGTGCCAGCAGTCCCTCCGGGGGGGTCCCTGACTCTGGAAACACCATATATTTT.

The chain recombines TRBV10-2 with TRBJ2-7, with a tentative D call TRBD2 (7 bases). Trimming shortened V by 8 bases and J by 4 bases, and 15 bases separated the two germline ends. CDR1 and CDR2 (germline): WSHSY, SAAADI. The CDR3 contains 13 residues. In DNA form, the CDR3 reads TGCGCCAGCGGGGGCGGGAGCGGGTACGAGCAGTACTTC. Amino acids: CASGGGSGYEQYF.

The chain is built from TRBV11-3 and TRBJ2-5; 11 bases match TRBD2. Germline V CDR1 and CDR2: SGHNT, YENEEA. V was clipped by 5 bases and J by 9 bases; unmatched bases: 14. The CDR3 runs to 16 residues. CDR3 DNA sequence: TGTGCCAGCAGCGGTACTCCGGGACTAGCGGCTCGGGCCCAGTACTTC. Its protein is CASSGTPGLAARAQYF.

V is TRBV12-3 or TRBV12-4 and J is TRBJ2-7; no clear D gene. This CDR3 is built from 12 residues. V was pared by 2 bases and J by 4 bases, with 6 bases between. The chain's CDR3 is CASSLRGYEQYF. The CDR3 DNA sequence: TGTGCCAGCAGTTTAAGAGGTTACGAGCAGTACTTC.

The rearrangement links TRBV4-3 to TRBJ1-5; D gene uncertain. The length of the CDR3 is 14 residues. The V end lost 1 base, the J end lost 0 bases, and 4 bases lay between the germline ends. Germline CDR1 is LGHNA and CDR2 is YSLEER. CDR3 sequence (DNA): TGCGCCAGCAGCCAAGGACATAGCAATCAGCCCCAGCATTTT. Translation gives CASSQGHSNQPQHF.

V usage is TRBV2 and J usage is TRBJ2-7, with D hard to call. V lost 6 bases and J lost 0, with 15 bases in between. Germline CDR1 reads SNHLY; CDR2 reads FYNNEI. The CDR3 length is 15 residues. Here the CDR3 reads CASSAYGSTSYEQYF. Here the CDR3 DNA reads TGTGCCAGCAGCGCTTATGGCAGTACCTCCTACGAGCAGTACTTC.

The rearrangement uses TRBV7-2 and TRBJ2-3; 8 bases are shared with TRBD2. The CDR3 is made up of 16 amino acids. Germline V CDR1 and CDR2: SGHTA, FQGNSA. V lost 5 bases and J lost 6; bases outside the gene matches: 13. This CDR3 is CASSQEASGLHDTQYF. The CDR3 region has the DNA TGTGCCAGCAGCCAGGAGGCTAGCGGGTTACACGATACGCAGTATTTT.

This rearrangement joins TRBV11-2 to TRBJ1-2, with TRBD1 matching 8 bases. The V gene's germline CDR1 is SGHAT and CDR2 FQNNGV. V lost 4 bases and J lost 4; bases outside the gene matches: 8. The CDR3 is 15 residues long. CDR3 sequence: CASSSTGEGTYGYTF. CDR3 bases: TGTGCCAGCAGCTCGACAGGGGAGGGCACCTATGGCTACACCTTC.

The chain joins TRBV7-9 to TRBJ2-3; D is possibly TRBD1 (6 bases). With 5 bases removed from V and 0 bases from J, the gap between germline ends came to 12 bases. CDR1 and CDR2 (germline): SEHNR, FQNEAQ (reference sequence). The CDR3 has 15 residues. CDR3 sequence: CASSPGQSSTDTQYF. The CDR3 region has the DNA TGTGCCAGCAGCCCAGGACAGTCTAGCACAGATACGCAGTATTTT.

This chain connects TRBV12-3 or TRBV12-4 to TRBJ2-1, with a weak D call TRBD1 (5 bases). CDR3 length: 13 amino acids. The ends were cut back, 6 bases at V and 9 bases at J, with 15 bases in the middle. CDR3 residues: CASSFSQGSEQFF. The CDR3 region has the DNA TGTGCCAGCAGCTTCTCTCAGGGTAGTGAGCAGTTCTTC.

The chain joins TRBV7-2 to TRBJ1-2; a weak D match, TRBD1 (5 bases). Trimming cost V 6 bases and J 1 base, with 18 bases left between them. CDR1 and CDR2 (germline): SGHTA, FQGNSA. CDR3 length: 16 residues. CDR3 loop: CASRERAGLNNYGYTF. CDR3 sequence (DNA): TGTGCCAGCAGAGAAAGAGCGGGACTGAATAACTATGGCTACACCTTC.

This chain uses TRBV20-1 with TRBJ2-5, with 7 bases that match TRBD2. The CDR3 covers 16 residues. CDR1 and CDR2 from the germline V gene are DFQATT and SNEGSKA (reference sequence). J gave up 5 bases and V 3 bases, and 15 bases lay outside the gene matches. CDR3 DNA sequence: TGCAGTGCTAGTTGGGCGGGAGCCCCCTATGGGGAGACCCAGTACTTC. Translated: CSASWAGAPYGETQYF.

The rearrangement links TRBV28 to TRBJ1-2; 7 nucleotides agree with TRBD1. Per the germline V gene, CDR1 is MDHEN and CDR2 is SYDVKM. The V gene end was trimmed by 5 bases and the J gene end by 0 bases; junction bases not matched to a gene: 15. The CDR3 sequence is 18 residues long. CDR3 residues: CASSGTLYRDSSNYGYTF. CDR3 nucleotides: TGTGCCAGCAGTGGCACTCTATACCGGGACAGCTCTAACTATGGCTACACCTTC.

This clone was observed once. The chain is built from TRBV28 and TRBJ1-5; D possibly corresponds to TRBD1 (6 bases). Germline V CDR1 and CDR2: MDHEN, SYDVKM. There are 17 residues in the CDR3. The V end was cut by 1 base, the J end by 1 base, with 14 bases between. The CDR3 here is CASSLLGGGASNQPQHF. Written as DNA, the CDR3 is TGTGCCAGCAGTTTATTGGGAGGGGGGGCGAGCAATCAGCCCCAGCATTTT.

The rearrangement joins TRBV6-4 to TRBJ2-1, with TRBD2 matching over 11 bases. Germline V lookup: CDR1 MRHNA, CDR2 SNTAGT. This CDR3 contains 14 residues. Losses at the gene ends were 4 bases for V and 9 bases for J; bases not matched to a gene: 5. The DNA for the CDR3 is TGTGCCAGCAGTGCCGGGACTAGCGGCACTGAGCAGTTCTTC. Encoded protein: CASSAGTSGTEQFF.

This chain connects TRBV11-2 to TRBJ1-1; D ambiguous. The ends were cut back, 1 base at V and 4 bases at J, with 10 bases in the middle. This CDR3 comprises 14 residues. From germline, CDR1 is SGHAT and CDR2 FQNNGV. CDR3 protein: CASSLGFGGTEAFF. The CDR3 nucleotides read TGTGCCAGCAGCTTAGGGTTCGGAGGCACTGAAGCTTTCTTT.

The V call is TRBV3-1 (or the pseudogene TRBV3-2), the J call TRBJ1-6; 7 nucleotides line up with TRBD1. The CDR3 runs to 14 residues. Trimming took 5 bases from V and 7 from J; bases not matched to a gene: 5. From germline, CDR1 is LGHDT and CDR2 YNNKEL (reference sequence). CDR3 loop: CASSARDSNSPLHF. The CDR3 DNA sequence: TGTGCCAGCAGCGCCCGGGACAGCAATTCACCCCTCCACTTT.